This entry is about one T cell receptor (beta chain). Antigen: not known. TCRdb's table, derived via immunoSEQ multiplex PCR, lists solely in-frame clones and lacks some. The repertoire consists of around 2.1 million clones, with 93% occurring once and the leading ten covering more than 1.5%. The entry originates in a study of shared clonotypes between healthy human individuals. Study conclusions and caveats: Clonotypes that were shared across a handful of donors made up approximately 5.1% of naive CD4 clonotypes.

CD45RO negativity and positive selection for CCR7 defined naive CD8 cells, a population that excluded terminally differentiated effector memory CD45RA+ cells. This CDR3 has 15 amino acids. V lost 5 bases and J 2 bases, leaving 15 bases between the germline ends. Germline V gene lookup returns CDR1 LGHNA and CDR2 YSLEER. The receptor was isolated from a man between 18 and 35 years old in good health. Some clones in this sample may be carry-over from other donors' samples. The chain employs TRBV4-3 and TRBJ2-5; tentatively, D is TRBD1 (6 bases). Sequenced: naive CD8+ T cells from PBMCs. CDR3 sequence reads: CASSYGQFPQETQYF. The CDR3 DNA reads TGCGCCAGCAGCTACGGACAGTTCCCTCAAGAGACCCAGTACTTC.